The 4 T cell receptor beta chains listed next were all sequenced from one sample in a study of follicular helper T cells after annual influenza vaccination. Only in-frame clones appear in the TCRdb table, and some are missing; sequencing was by immunoSEQ multiplex PCR. In the table there are several thousand clones, around four fifths of which are singletons. Documented time point: 2015-2016 season, pre-vaccination. The specimen comprised CXCR5+ CD38- circulating T follicular helper cells from blood, sampled on the day of influenza vaccination. The subset denotes: circulating Tfh, non-naive CD4+CXCR5+PD-1+ (ICOS+CD38+ or ICOS-CD38-). Every receptor here comes from an adult who received the influenza vaccine.

This clone was detected once. V gene TRBV19 combines with J gene TRBJ2-7; 8 nucleotides align to TRBD2. In germline, CDR1 is LNHDA, CDR2 SQIVND (reference sequence). Trimming removed 5 bases from V and 3 bases from J; junction bases left unmatched: 9. The CDR3 contains 15 residues. Written as DNA, the CDR3 is TGTGCCAGTAGTTCGCGGGGGGCGCCTGGCTACGAGCAGTACTTC. Translated: CASSSRGAPGYEQYF. The whole variable domain, filled in from reference TRBV19 and TRBJ2-7, reads DGGITQSPKYLFRKEGQNVTLSCEQNLNHDAMYWYRQDPGQGLRLIYYSQIVNDFQKGDIAEGYSVSREKKESFPLTVTSAQKNPTAFYLCASSSRGAPGYEQYFGPGTRLTVT.

The chain is built from TRBV5-7 and TRBJ2-1; no clear D. TRBV5-7 is an ORF for which the function is uncertain. The germline V and J ends were trimmed by 0 bases and 9 bases, with 19 bases remaining between them. The CDR3 covers 16 residues. The CDR3: CASSLAGLVAVGEQFF. In nucleotides, the CDR3 is TGTGCCAGCAGCTTGGCCGGTCTAGTGGCGGTTGGTGAGCAGTTCTTC.

The chain joins TRBV6-5 to TRBJ1-4; the D is unclear. V was shortened by 0 bases and J by 7 bases, with 12 bases between the two germline ends. Germline V gives CDR1 MNHEY, CDR2 SVGAGI. This CDR3 is 15 amino acids long. The CDR3 sequence: CASSYSGGLAEKLFF. CDR3 DNA: TGTGCCAGCAGTTACTCGGGAGGGTTGGCTGAAAAACTGTTTTTT.

The chain joins TRBV5-4 to TRBJ2-7, with D possibly TRBD1 on 6 matching bases. The CDR3 has 14 amino acids. The V end was cut by 2 bases, the J end by 7 bases, with 16 bases between. CDR1 is SGHNT, CDR2 YYREEE, per germline (reference sequence). This CDR3 is CASSFETQGREQYF. CDR3 in DNA: TGTGCCAGCAGCTTTGAGACCCAGGGGCGGGAGCAGTACTTC.